The rows below give T cell receptor beta chains drawn from one sample of a study of neurological immune-mediated disorders. Each CDR3 protein is one row after TCRdb ran MiXCR on the 5' RACE reads. This table has tens of thousands of distinct CDR3 sequences, under 4.5% appearing once. The source material was PBMCs. The receptors originated from a woman aged 60-75 years with multiple sclerosis. Both conserved end residues are part of each CDR3. The D gene is left open where the match is weak. Rows give clone size only sometimes, using once, few, many, or a class for an expanded clone.

J gene	D gene	clone size	V gene	CDR3 protein	CDR3 DNA
TRBJ2-5	NA	many	TRBV20-1	CSARAGETQYF	TGCAGTGCTAGAGCAGGGGAGACCCAGTACTTC
TRBJ1-2	NA	many	TRBV4-1	CASSLMQGEGGYTF	TGCGCCAGCAGCCTTATGCAGGGCGAAGGGGGCTACACCTTC
TRBJ2-3	NA	many	TRBV5-1	CASSPPRTRSTDTQYF	TGCGCCAGCAGCCCACCACGGACCCGAAGCACAGATACGCAGTATTTT
TRBJ2-7	TRBD1	many	TRBV28	CASRSPTGEYF	TGTGCCAGCCGTAGTCCGACAGGGGAATACTTC
TRBJ2-5	TRBD2	many	TRBV7-9	CASSQTSGERETQYF	TGTGCCAGCAGCCAGACTAGCGGGGAGCGGGAGACCCAGTACTTC
TRBJ1-5	NA	many	TRBV6-5	CATRGRSNQPQHF	TGTGCCACCAGGGGCCGGAGCAATCAGCCCCAGCATTTT
TRBJ2-2	NA	many	TRBV5-1	CASSPAGNTGELFF	TGCGCCAGCAGCCCCGCGGGGAACACCGGGGAGCTGTTTTTT
TRBJ1-1	NA	many	TRBV5-1	CASRPGGGMNTEAFF	TGCGCCAGCAGGCCTGGAGGGGGTATGAACACTGAAGCTTTCTTT
TRBJ1-5	NA	many	TRBV18	CASSPTRTTSNQPQHF	TGTGCCAGCTCACCTACCCGGACGACTAGCAATCAGCCCCAGCATTTT
TRBJ2-1	NA	many	TRBV5-1	CASSFELAGYNEQFF	TGCGCCAGCAGCTTTGAGCTAGCCGGATACAATGAGCAGTTCTTC
TRBJ1-1	NA	many	TRBV20-1	CSARDRWNTEAFF	TGCAGTGCTAGAGACAGGTGGAACACTGAAGCTTTCTTT
TRBJ2-1	NA	many	TRBV20-1	CSARKHTAYNEQFF	TGCAGTGCGAGAAAACACACAGCCTACAATGAGCAGTTCTTC
TRBJ2-2	NA	many	TRBV12-3/TRBV12-4	CASSLSVGTGELFF	TGTGCCAGCAGTTTATCGGTCGGGACCGGGGAGCTGTTTTTT
TRBJ2-7	NA	NA	TRBV5-1	CASSLDLGFEQYF	TGCGCCAGCAGCTTGGACCTTGGGTTCGAGCAGTACTTC
TRBJ2-7	TRBD1	many	TRBV4-1	CASSQGGTVYEQYF	TGCGCCAGCAGCCAAGGGGGGACAGTCTACGAGCAGTACTTC
TRBJ2-7	NA	many	TRBV9	CASSVGVDSYEQYF	TGTGCCAGCAGCGTAGGGGTGGACAGCTACGAGCAGTACTTC
TRBJ2-4	TRBD2	many	TRBV5-1	CASSPSGVAGGRAKNIQYF	TGCGCCAGCAGCCCCTCGGGGGTAGCGGGGGGAAGGGCCAAAAACATTCAGTACTTC
TRBJ1-2	TRBD1	many	TRBV5-1	CASSLLDRALGGYTF	TGCGCCAGCAGCTTGTTGGACAGGGCCTTAGGGGGCTACACCTTC
TRBJ2-1	TRBD2	many	TRBV7-7	CASSLEASGGLNEQFF	TGTGCTAGCAGCTTAGAGGCTAGCGGGGGCCTCAATGAGCAGTTCTTC
TRBJ2-5	NA	many	TRBV5-1	CASSLESGEETQYF	TGCGCCAGCAGCTTGGAATCCGGGGAGGAGACCCAGTACTTC
TRBJ2-7	NA	many	TRBV29-1	CSVEGSSYEQYF	TGCAGCGTTGAGGGCAGTTCCTACGAGCAGTACTTC
TRBJ2-7	TRBD1	many	TRBV20-1	CSARDRRSSYEQYF	TGCAGTGCTCGGGACAGGAGAAGCTCCTACGAGCAGTACTTC
TRBJ1-1	TRBD1	NA	TRBV7-6	CASSGVAGGDGEAFF	TGTGCCAGCAGCGGGGTTGCAGGGGGCGACGGAGAAGCTTTCTTT
TRBJ2-6	NA	many	TRBV5-1	CASAGGANVLTF	TGCGCCAGCGCAGGAGGGGCCAACGTCCTGACTTTC
TRBJ1-4	NA	many	TRBV27	CASSPSGPFIEKLFF	TGTGCCAGCAGTCCCTCCGGGCCGTTCATTGAAAAACTGTTTTTT
TRBJ2-5	TRBD1	many	TRBV30	CAWSRDRGPETQYF	TGTGCCTGGAGTAGGGACAGGGGGCCGGAGACCCAGTACTTC
TRBJ2-3	NA	many	TRBV5-1	CASSLRGTTSTDTQYF	TGCGCCAGCAGCTTGAGGGGGACCACTAGCACAGATACGCAGTATTTT
TRBJ2-1	TRBD2	many	TRBV5-1	CASSYLPLGGDNEQFF	TGCGCCAGCAGCTACCTCCCACTGGGGGGGGATAATGAGCAGTTCTTC
TRBJ2-2	NA	many	TRBV6-2/TRBV6-3	CASSYSFRDGYTGELFF	TGTGCCAGCAGTTACTCCTTCCGGGACGGCTACACCGGGGAGCTGTTTTTT
TRBJ2-1	NA	many	TRBV12-3/TRBV12-4	CASSGEQFF	TGTGCCAGCTCGGGTGAGCAGTTCTTC
TRBJ2-3	TRBD1	many	TRBV3-1	CASSQRSPTGGDTQYF	TGTGCCAGCAGTCAAAGATCCCCGACAGGGGGAGATACGCAGTATTTT
TRBJ1-2	TRBD1	NA	TRBV27	CASSPRDRGLLGYGYTF	TGTGCCAGCAGCCCCCGGGACAGGGGGCTACTGGGCTATGGCTACACCTTC
TRBJ1-6	NA	many	TRBV20-1	CSAKGGGSYNSPLHF	TGCAGTGCCAAGGGAGGAGGGTCCTATAATTCACCCCTCCACTTT
TRBJ1-6	NA	NA	TRBV12-3/TRBV12-4	CASSFSMTWNDNSPLHF	TGTGCCAGCAGTTTCTCCATGACATGGAATGATAATTCACCCCTCCACTTT
TRBJ2-1	TRBD2	NA	TRBV20-1	CSAAGGASYNEQFF	TGCAGTGCTGCCGGGGGGGCCTCCTACAATGAGCAGTTCTTC
TRBJ2-3	TRBD2	many	TRBV5-1	CASSLAGGADTQYF	TGCGCCAGCAGCTTGGCCGGGGGGGCAGATACGCAGTATTTT
TRBJ2-5	TRBD2	many	TRBV2	CASKVLGTSVEETQYF	TGTGCCAGCAAGGTGTTGGGGACTAGCGTGGAAGAGACCCAGTACTTC
TRBJ1-2	NA	many	TRBV12-3/TRBV12-4	CASSFEYYGYTF	TGTGCCAGCAGTTTTGAGTACTATGGCTACACCTTC
TRBJ2-3	TRBD1	NA	TRBV7-8	CASSPIGQGVTDTQYF	TGTGCCAGCAGCCCAATTGGACAGGGGGTCACAGATACGCAGTATTTT
TRBJ2-2	NA	many	TRBV29-1	CSVEKGKHTGELFF	TGCAGCGTTGAGAAGGGAAAACACACCGGGGAGCTGTTTTTT
TRBJ2-5	NA	many	TRBV20-1	CSAGKVETQYF	TGCAGTGCTGGGAAAGTCGAGACCCAGTACTTC
TRBJ2-4	TRBD1	many	TRBV2	CASRPRTGGNIQYF	TGTGCCAGCAGGCCCCGGACAGGGGGAAACATTCAGTACTTC
TRBJ1-1	NA	few	TRBV12-3/TRBV12-4	CASSPDPPGNTEAFF	TGTGCCAGCAGTCCCGACCCTCCAGGTAACACTGAAGCTTTCTTT
TRBJ2-5	NA	many	TRBV10-2	CASSDPGQVQETQYF	TGCGCCAGCAGTGACCCGGGACAAGTACAAGAGACCCAGTACTTC
TRBJ1-6	NA	many	TRBV5-1	CASSLMPSNSPLHF	TGCGCCAGCAGCTTAATGCCGAGTAATTCACCCCTCCACTTT
TRBJ2-5	NA	many	TRBV20-1	CSANEAGLRETQYF	TGCAGTGCTAATGAGGCAGGGCTAAGAGAGACCCAGTACTTC
TRBJ2-2	NA	many	TRBV2	CASSLGSTGELFF	TGTGCCAGCAGCTTGGGTAGCACCGGGGAGCTGTTTTTT
TRBJ2-6	NA	NA	TRBV13	CASSLYSSGANVLTF	TGTGCCAGCAGCTTATACAGCTCTGGGGCCAACGTCCTGACTTTC
TRBJ2-1	NA	many	TRBV6-6	CASSPSGEQFF	TGTGCCAGCAGCCCTTCCGGTGAGCAGTTCTTC
TRBJ2-7	TRBD1	many	TRBV5-1	CASSQDRETYEQYF	TGCGCCAGCAGCCAAGACAGGGAAACCTACGAGCAGTACTTC